Below, 11 T cell receptor beta chains from the same sample are listed, as sequenced in a study of early T cells in non-severe SARS-CoV-2 infection. Each CDR3 protein gets one entry after TCRdb re-called the 5' RACE reads with MiXCR. The profile shows some 80,000 distinct CDR3 sequences, 12% of them singletons. Sequencing was performed on whole blood, taken at baseline. The receptors shown here come from an adult who was a healthcare worker with PCR-confirmed SARS-CoV-2 infection or an uninfected control (not recorded which). The donor label of this sample is uncertain.

This clonotype has only a few counts. The rearrangement uses TRBV12-3 or TRBV12-4 and TRBJ1-3; D unresolved. CDR3 length: 14 residues. The V end was cut by 3 bases, the J end by 2 bases, with 8 bases between. The CDR3 DNA is TGTGCCAGCAGTTTGGGCGGAGCTGGAAACACCATATATTTT. Its protein is CASSLGGAGNTIYF.

This sequence joins TRBV12-3 or TRBV12-4 and TRBJ2-2, with D tentatively TRBD2 (6 bases). The CDR3 has 15 residues. Trimming took 1 base from V and 6 from J, leaving 12 bases between them. CDR3 sequence reads: CASSLDYGEAGELFF. The DNA for the CDR3 is TGTGCCAGCAGTTTAGATTACGGGGAGGCCGGGGAGCTGTTTTTT.

This sequence joins TRBV5-5 and TRBJ2-2; D remains ambiguous. Germline V gene sequence: CDR1 SGHKS, CDR2 YYEKEE (reference sequence). The CDR3 loop spans 13 amino acids. The V end was cut by 2 bases, the J end by 7 bases, with 9 bases between. The CDR3 DNA follows: TGTGCCAGCAGCTTTATGTCTGGCGGGGAGCTGTTTTTT. It specifies CASSFMSGGELFF.

The rearrangement joins TRBV7-7 to TRBJ2-5; 14 bases agree with TRBD2. The germline CDR1 and CDR2 sequences are SSHAT and FNYEAQ (reference sequence). The CDR3 runs 17 residues. The trim removed 5 bases at V and 4 bases at J, leaving 9 bases unmatched. As DNA, the CDR3 is TGTGCCAGCAGCCCGGGACTAGCGGGGGCCTTTGGAGAGACCCAGTACTTC. Translated, it gives CASSPGLAGAFGETQYF.

The V gene is TRBV10-3, the J gene TRBJ2-7; D is possibly TRBD1 or TRBD2 (5 bases each). Germline V lookup: CDR1 ENHRY, CDR2 SYGVKD. The CDR3 has 13 residues. V was pared by 10 bases and J by 4 bases, with 17 bases between. CDR3 residues: CATRSGPQYEQYF. In DNA form, the CDR3 reads TGTGCCACCCGGTCGGGACCTCAGTACGAGCAGTACTTC.

This clonotype was picked up a small number of times. V and J are TRBV13 and TRBJ2-1; D is possibly TRBD1 or TRBD2 (5 bases each). Trimming stripped 0 bases from V and 5 bases from J, with 20 bases between. CDR1 and CDR2 from the germline V gene are PRHDT and FYEKMQ (reference sequence). The CDR3 has 18 amino acids. The CDR3, as DNA: TGTGCCAGCAGCTTAGGCCTACCGGGGCCACGGGGTCACAATGAGCAGTTCTTC. Its protein is CASSLGLPGPRGHNEQFF.

This clonotype was detected a few times. V gene TRBV7-9 combines with J gene TRBJ2-1; D perhaps matches TRBD1 (6 bases). V was shortened by 1 base and J by 3 bases, with 10 bases between the two germline ends. Germline V gives CDR1 SEHNR, CDR2 FQNEAQ (reference sequence). This CDR3 is built from 15 residues. The CDR3 here is CASSLGPGVYNEQFF. CDR3 sequence (DNA): TGTGCCAGCAGCTTAGGGCCAGGGGTCTACAATGAGCAGTTCTTC.

The chain joins TRBV6-1 to TRBJ2-7, with unresolved D. Germline V lookup: CDR1 MNHNS, CDR2 SASEGT. Deletions cut 1 base from V and 3 bases from J, with 4 bases between. This CDR3 spans 12 amino acids. CDR3 protein: CASSEVGYEQYF. Written as DNA, the CDR3 is TGTGCCAGCAGTGAAGTTGGCTACGAGCAGTACTTC.

This clonotype was counted at least ten times. The gene calls are TRBV29-1 and TRBJ2-1; 8 bases are a match to TRBD1. Germline V gene lookup returns CDR1 SQVTM and CDR2 ANQGSEA. Trimming at V came to 3 bases and at J to 10 bases, leaving 8 bases not matched to a gene. The CDR3 length is 13 residues. The CDR3, as DNA: TGCAGCGTTGATGGACAGGGTGGGGGCGAGCAGTTCTTC. This translates into CSVDGQGGGEQFF.

This clonotype occurred a few times. The chain uses TRBV11-2 and TRBJ2-5, with 12 bases fitting TRBD2. CDR3 length: 17 residues. V shed 3 bases, J shed 2 bases, and the junction held 7 bases outside the gene matches. Germline V gene sequence: CDR1 SGHAT, CDR2 FQNNGV. The CDR3: CASSFGLAGRGQETQYF. CDR3 DNA: TGTGCCAGCAGCTTCGGACTAGCGGGGAGGGGGCAAGAGACCCAGTACTTC. Full variable domain (rest looked up from reference TRBV11-2 and TRBJ2-5): EAGVAQSPRYKIIEKRQSVAFWCNPISGHATLYWYQQILGQGPKLLIQFQNNGVVDDSQLPKDRFSAERLKGVDSTLKIQPAKLEDSAVYLCASSFGLAGRGQETQYFGPGTRLLVL.

The genes are TRBV5-5 and TRBJ1-6; no reliable D call. Germline assignment: CDR1 SGHKS and CDR2 YYEKEE (reference sequence). CDR3 length equals 15 residues. V was pared by 4 bases and J by 9 bases, with 17 bases between. CDR3 sequence: CASSPEARFISPLHF. Written as DNA, the CDR3 is TGTGCCAGCAGCCCCGAAGCGAGATTTATTTCACCCCTCCACTTT.